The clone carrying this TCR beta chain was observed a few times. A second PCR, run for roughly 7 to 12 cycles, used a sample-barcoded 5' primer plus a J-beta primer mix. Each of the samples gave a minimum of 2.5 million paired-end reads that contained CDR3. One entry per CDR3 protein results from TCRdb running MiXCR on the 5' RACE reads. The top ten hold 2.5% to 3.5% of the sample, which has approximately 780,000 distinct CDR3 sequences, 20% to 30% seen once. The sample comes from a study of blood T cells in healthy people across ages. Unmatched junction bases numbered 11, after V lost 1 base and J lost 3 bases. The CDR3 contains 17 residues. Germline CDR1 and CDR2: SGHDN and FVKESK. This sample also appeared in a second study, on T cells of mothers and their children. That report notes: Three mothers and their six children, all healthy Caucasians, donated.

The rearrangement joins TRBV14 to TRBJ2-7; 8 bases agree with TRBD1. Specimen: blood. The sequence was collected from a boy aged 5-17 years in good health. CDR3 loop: CASSQVIGQGPNYEQYF. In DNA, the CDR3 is TGTGCCAGCAGCCAAGTTATTGGACAGGGACCTAACTACGAGCAGTACTTC.